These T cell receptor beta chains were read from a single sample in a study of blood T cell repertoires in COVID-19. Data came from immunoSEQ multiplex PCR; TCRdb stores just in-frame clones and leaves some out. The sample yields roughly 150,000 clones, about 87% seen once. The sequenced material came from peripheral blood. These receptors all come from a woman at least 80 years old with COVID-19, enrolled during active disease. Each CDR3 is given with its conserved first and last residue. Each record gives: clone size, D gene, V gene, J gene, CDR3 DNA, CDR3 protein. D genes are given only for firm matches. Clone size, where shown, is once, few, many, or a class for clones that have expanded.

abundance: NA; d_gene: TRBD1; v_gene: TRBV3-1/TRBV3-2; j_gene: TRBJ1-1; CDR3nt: TGTGCCAGCAGCCCAAGAACCGGGACAGGGAAAACTGAAGCTTTCTTT; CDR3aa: CASSPRTGTGKTEAFF
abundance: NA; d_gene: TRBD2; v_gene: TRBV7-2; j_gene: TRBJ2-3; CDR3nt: TGTGCCAGCACCGCCGGGCTAGCGGGAGGAAAGACAGATACGCAGTATTTT; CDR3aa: CASTAGLAGGKTDTQYF
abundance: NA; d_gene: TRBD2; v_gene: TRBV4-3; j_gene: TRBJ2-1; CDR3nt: TGCGCCAGCAGCCAAGGTGGGGGAGCGGGAGGGCGCTCCTACAATGAGCAGTTCTTC; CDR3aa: CASSQGGGAGGRSYNEQFF
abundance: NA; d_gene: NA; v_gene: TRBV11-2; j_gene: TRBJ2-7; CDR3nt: TGTGCCAGCAGCCTCCGAGGCAGGGGCTCCTACGAGCAGTACTTC; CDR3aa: CASSLRGRGSYEQYF
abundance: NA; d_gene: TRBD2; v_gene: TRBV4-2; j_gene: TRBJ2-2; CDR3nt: TGTGCCAGCAGCCAAGAACTCCCGGGACTAGCGGGGTCGAACACCGGGGAGCTGTTTTTT; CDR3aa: CASSQELPGLAGSNTGELFF
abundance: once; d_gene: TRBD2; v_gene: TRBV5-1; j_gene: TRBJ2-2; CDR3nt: TGCGCCAGCAGCTTCTCTGGGACTAGAGACACCGGGGAGCTGTTTTTT; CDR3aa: CASSFSGTRDTGELFF
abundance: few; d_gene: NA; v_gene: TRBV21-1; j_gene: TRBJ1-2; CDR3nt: TGTGCCAGCAGCAAAGGGAGTCGGATCTATGGCTACACCTTC; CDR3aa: CASSKGSRIYGYTF
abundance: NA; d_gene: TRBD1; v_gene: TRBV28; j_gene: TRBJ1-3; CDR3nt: TGTGCCAGCTGGACCGGGACAGGGAGAGGAAACACCATATATTTT; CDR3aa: CASWTGTGRGNTIYF
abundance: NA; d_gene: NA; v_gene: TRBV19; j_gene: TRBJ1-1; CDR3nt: TGTGCCAGTACGCATGGGGGGGCTACTGAAGCTTTCTTT; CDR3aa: CASTHGGATEAFF
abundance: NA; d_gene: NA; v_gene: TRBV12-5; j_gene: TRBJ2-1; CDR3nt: TGTGCTAGTGGTGCGGGTTACAATGAGCAGTTCTTC; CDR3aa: CASGAGYNEQFF
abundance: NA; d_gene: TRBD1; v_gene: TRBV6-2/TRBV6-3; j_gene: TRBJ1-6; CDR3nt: TGTGCCAGCAGCCCGGTTGGGACAGGGAAATCACCCCTCCACTTT; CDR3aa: CASSPVGTGKSPLHF
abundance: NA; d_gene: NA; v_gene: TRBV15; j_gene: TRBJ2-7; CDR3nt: TGTGCCACCAGCAGAGACCCGACAGGACCCCAGCAGTACTTC; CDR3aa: CATSRDPTGPQQYF
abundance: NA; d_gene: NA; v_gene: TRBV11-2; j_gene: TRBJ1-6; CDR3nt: TGTGCCAGCAGCTTAGGGGCAGGGAATTCACCCCTCCACTTT; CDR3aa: CASSLGAGNSPLHF
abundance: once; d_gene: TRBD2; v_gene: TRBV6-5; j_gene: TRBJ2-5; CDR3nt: TGTGCCAGCAGTTACTCGCGCGGGGGGGAGGAGACCCAGTACTTC; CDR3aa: CASSYSRGGEETQYF
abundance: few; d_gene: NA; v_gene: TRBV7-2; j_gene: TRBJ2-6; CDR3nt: TGTGCCAGCAGCTTAGTATTGGGCCTACTCTCTGGGGCCAACGTCCTGACTTTC; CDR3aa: CASSLVLGLLSGANVLTF
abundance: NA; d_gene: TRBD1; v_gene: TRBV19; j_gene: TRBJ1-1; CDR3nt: TGTGCCAGTAGTCAGACAGGGGTTGGCACTGAAGCTTTCTTT; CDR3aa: CASSQTGVGTEAFF
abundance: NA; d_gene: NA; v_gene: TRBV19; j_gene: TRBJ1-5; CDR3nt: TGTGCCAGTAGTATTTGGGCGCGGGGAAGCAATCAGCCCCAGCATTTT; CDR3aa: CASSIWARGSNQPQHF
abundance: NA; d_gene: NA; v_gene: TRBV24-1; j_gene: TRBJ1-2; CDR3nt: TGTGCCACCAGTGGGGGAACAGGGAGTGACTATGGCTACACCTTC; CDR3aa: CATSGGTGSDYGYTF
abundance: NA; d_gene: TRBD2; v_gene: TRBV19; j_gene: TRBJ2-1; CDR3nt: TGTGCCAGTAGTATGCTACTAGCGGTCAACAATGAGCAGTTCTTC; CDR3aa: CASSMLLAVNNEQFF
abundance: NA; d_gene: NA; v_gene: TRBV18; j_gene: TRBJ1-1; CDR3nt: TGTGCCAGCTCAGTACAGGGGAACACTGAAGCTTTCTTT; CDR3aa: CASSVQGNTEAFF
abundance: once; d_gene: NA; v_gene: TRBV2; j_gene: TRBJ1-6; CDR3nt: TGTGCCAGCAAATCGCCGTTACAGGCGAGCTCCTATAATTCACCCCTCCACTTT; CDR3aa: CASKSPLQASSYNSPLHF
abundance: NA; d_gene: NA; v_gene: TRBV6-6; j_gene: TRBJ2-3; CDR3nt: TGTGCCAGCAGTACGAGGTCGGGGACTGATACGCAGTATTTT; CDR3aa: CASSTRSGTDTQYF
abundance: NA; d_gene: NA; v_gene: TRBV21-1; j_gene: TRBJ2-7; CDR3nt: TGTGCCAGCATCCAACTAGAAGAGTACGAGCAGTACTTC; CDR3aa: CASIQLEEYEQYF
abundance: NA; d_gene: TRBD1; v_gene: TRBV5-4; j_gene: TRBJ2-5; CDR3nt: TGTGCCAGCAGCGCAACGGACAGGGGGGAAGAGACCCAGTACTTC; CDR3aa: CASSATDRGEETQYF
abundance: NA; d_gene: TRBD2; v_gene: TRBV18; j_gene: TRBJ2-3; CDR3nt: TGTGCCAGCTCACGGGGGACTAGCGGGAGTGCAGATACGCAGTATTTT; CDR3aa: CASSRGTSGSADTQYF
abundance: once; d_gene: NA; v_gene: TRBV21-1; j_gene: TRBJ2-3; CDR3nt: TGTGCCAGCAGCAAAGATAGTGAGGCAGGGAGCACAGATACGCAGTATTTT; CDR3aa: CASSKDSEAGSTDTQYF
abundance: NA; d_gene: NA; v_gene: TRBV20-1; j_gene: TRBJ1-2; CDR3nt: TGCAGTGCTAGGGCGGGCTATGGCTACACCTTC; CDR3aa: CSARAGYGYTF